These T cell receptor beta chains were read from a single sample in a study of identical twins. TCRdb analysed the 5' RACE reads with MiXCR anew, one entry per CDR3 protein. The sample consists of around 1.7 million distinct CDR3 sequences, about 30% of them appearing once. The material sequenced was cord blood. The receptors derive from a newborn girl in good health. The CDR3 runs from the conserved cysteine through the conserved F or W. Each record gives: V gene, clone size, J gene, D gene, CDR3 DNA, CDR3 protein. The D gene is left open where the match is weak. Some rows mark clone size as missing; the rest say once, few, many or name a class of expanded clone.

TRBV24-1,NA,TRBJ2-7,TRBD2,TGTGCCACCAGTCCCCCCTCTAGCGGCTCCTACAATGAGCAGTACTTC,CATSPPSSGSYNEQYF
TRBV6-1,NA,TRBJ1-5,NA,TGTGCCAGCAGTGAAGCGGAGTTTTTTAGGCAGCCCCAGCATTTT,CASSEAEFFRQPQHF
TRBV28,NA,TRBJ2-1,NA,TGTGCCAGCAGGCGGTCCCTAAGCTCCTACAATGAGCAGTTCTTC,CASRRSLSSYNEQFF
TRBV7-9,many,TRBJ1-2,NA,TGTGCCAGCAGCTTAGAACTCTATGGCTACACCTTC,CASSLELYGYTF
TRBV12-3/TRBV12-4,many,TRBJ2-7,TRBD2,TGTGCCAGCAGGCGTAGCGGGAGGAACTACGAGCAGTACTTC,CASRRSGRNYEQYF
TRBV20-1,NA,TRBJ2-3,NA,TGCAGTGCTTCGGGAAGCGGGTCGACTAGCACAGATACGCAGTATTTT,CSASGSGSTSTDTQYF
TRBV21-1,NA,TRBJ1-5,NA,TGTGCCAGCCCCAGGGGAGGTCCGGGTCATAGCAATCAGCCCCAGCATTTT,CASPRGGPGHSNQPQHF
TRBV10-3,few,TRBJ2-3,NA,TGTGCCCTAGGCGGCGGGTTCCGCACAGATACGCAGTATTTT,CALGGGFRTDTQYF
TRBV7-8,once,TRBJ2-7,NA,TGTGCCAGTAAACCGGGACTGTCGATGGTCGAGCAGTACTTC,CASKPGLSMVEQYF
TRBV20-1,NA,TRBJ2-1,TRBD2,TGCAGTGCTGGCAGACTAGCGCTCGAGCAGTTCTTC,CSAGRLALEQFF
TRBV6-5,NA,TRBJ1-1,NA,TGTGCCAGCAGCCACGCCGCCGAAGCTTTCTTT,CASSHAAEAFF
TRBV7-9,NA,TRBJ2-7,NA,TGTGCCAGCAGCTTAGTAGCGCTACCAACCTACGAGCAGTACTTC,CASSLVALPTYEQYF
TRBV7-2,NA,TRBJ2-7,TRBD2,TGTGCCAGCAGCTCGAAACGCGGACTAGCCGGCGAGCAGTACTTC,CASSSKRGLAGEQYF
TRBV4-1,NA,TRBJ1-2,TRBD1,TGCGCCAGCAGCCAAGTCCGGACAGGGAGGAGTGGCTACACCTTC,CASSQVRTGRSGYTF
TRBV25-1,NA,TRBJ2-1,TRBD1,TGTGCCAGCAGTGACGCAGGGGGCTCCTACAATGAGCAGTTCTTC,CASSDAGGSYNEQFF
TRBV5-1,many,TRBJ1-5,TRBD1,TGTGCCAGCAGCCCCGACAGGGGCAATCAGCCCCAGCATTTT,CASSPDRGNQPQHF
TRBV9,few,TRBJ1-1,TRBD1,TGTGCCAGCAGCGGCCCGACAGGGGGCTTAACTGAAGCTTTCTTT,CASSGPTGGLTEAFF
TRBV4-2,few,TRBJ2-4,TRBD1,TGTGCCAGCAGCCTAGGTGGGACAGGGGAAAACATTCAGTACTTC,CASSLGGTGENIQYF
TRBV6-5,few,TRBJ2-3,TRBD2,TGTGCCAGCAGGTCACTAGCGGGCGTGGCGACAGATACGCAGTATTTT,CASRSLAGVATDTQYF
TRBV7-9,NA,TRBJ2-1,TRBD2,TGTGCCAGCAGCTTAGGGACTAGCGACGGGGATGAGCAGTTCTTC,CASSLGTSDGDEQFF
TRBV6-6,many,TRBJ1-1,NA,TGTGCCAGCAGTTACAGGGGCCGGAACACTGAAGCTTTCTTT,CASSYRGRNTEAFF
TRBV14,many,TRBJ2-3,NA,TGTGCCAGCAGCCAAGCGTTACAGCGGCCAGATACGCAGTATTTT,CASSQALQRPDTQYF
TRBV12-5,few,TRBJ2-3,NA,TGTGCTAGTGGTTTGCGGACGGAGGCAGATACGCAGTATTTT,CASGLRTEADTQYF
TRBV10-3,NA,TRBJ1-5,TRBD1,TGTGCCATCAGTGAGAGCCAGGGGGCTCGCAGCAATCAGCCCCAGCATTTT,CAISESQGARSNQPQHF
TRBV14,few,TRBJ2-7,TRBD1,TGTGCCAGCAGCCAAGGCATAGGGGGCCACGAGCAGTACTTC,CASSQGIGGHEQYF
TRBV27,NA,TRBJ1-2,NA,TGTGCCAGCAGTTTATCGCGTCTAGCTAACTATGGCTACACCTTC,CASSLSRLANYGYTF
TRBV20-1,NA,TRBJ1-6,NA,TGCAGTGCTAGAGTCGGCGGACGCCGGAATAATTCACCCCTCCACTTT,CSARVGGRRNNSPLHF
TRBV29-1,NA,TRBJ2-1,NA,TGCAGCTACCGACCTTCCCTCTCCTACGATGAGCAGTTCTTC,CSYRPSLSYDEQFF
TRBV27,NA,TRBJ1-2,NA,TGTGCCAGCAGTTTACGACGGTGGGGGGCAAGTAACTATGGCTACACCTTC,CASSLRRWGASNYGYTF